This T cell receptor beta chain was captured by sequencing in a study of blood T cell repertoires in COVID-19 (dated by TCRdb to the early 2020s). About the full investigation: For ImmuneRACE Cohort 3, a participant was defined as recovered based on two consecutive negative NP/OP PCR tests, clearance by a healthcare professional, or resolution of symptoms. Collaborator samples came from the United States, Italy and Spain and covered acute and convalescent phases of COVID-19. The prospective study material was composed of cDNA or gDNA derived from T cells, B-cell-depleted T cells, or PBMCs. The dataset comprised deeply sampled blood TCRbeta repertoires from subjects exposed to, actively infected with, or recovered from COVID-19. A freely available public database, intended as a resource for researchers studying the immune response to SARS-CoV-2, is where the repertoires were released. Samples came from the ongoing ImmuneRACE study (first 160 participants) plus 1,254 subjects from 6 global collaborators. Nearly every sample came with metadata listing a de-identified subject ID, COVID-19 status, age in years and sex. Where available, HLA class I and class II types were obtained from metadata supplied by the sample provider rather than from assay-based typing. On the study overall, not on this receptor specifically: The quantity of clinical and demographic metadata differed by source and by participant and was supplied without curation.

As for this clone: It lacks a known antigen. Base qualities were left out, and no much larger clone turns up one base away.

The immunoSEQ Assay, a bias-controlled multiplex PCR, was used to amplify TCRbeta CDR3 regions from genomic DNA. From the authors' description of their analysis: Nucleated cell counts per sample were estimated from amplification of reference gene primers within the assay. To quantify the absolute abundance of each unique TCRbeta CDR3 rearrangement, sequence reads were collapsed and filtered. Productive Simpson clonality was computed per sample as the square root of Simpson's diversity index over productive rearrangements. What TCRdb holds here is the immuneACCESS table cut down to in-frame rearrangements. Part of the clones is not present; checked against another copy, under half of the missing clones reflect an unresolved V gene, and the others are unexplained. Clonal size and the V and J genes are those of that table, whereas D and trimming came from the DNA. The sample table records 200,000 to 250,000 clones; 70% to 90% of these occur just once. The top ten hold 3.1% of the sample.

Participants in the prospective study were enrolled through a virtual design, were aged roughly 18 to 90 years, and lived in roughly 24 United States geographic areas. In the prospective study, participants were assigned to cohorts based on the clinical history participants reported in a screening survey and a study questionnaire. In the prospective study, mobile phlebotomists collected whole blood, serum and a nasopharyngeal or oropharyngeal swab from each participant. Participants in the prospective study had the option to provide additional blood draws and questionnaires over a 2-month period. Before DNA extraction, prospective study blood samples were shipped either frozen or at room temperature. Sequencing input: PBMCs or T cells enriched from blood (not recorded which). The receptor's source is a woman in her forties or fifties in a cohort exposed to, infected with or recovered from COVID-19 (not recorded which).

The CDR3 is CASLYPGQGNYGYTF. The bases read TGTGCCAGCCTCTATCCGGGACAGGGGAACTATGGCTACACCTTC. Recombination joined TRBV7-2 with TRBJ1-2, with TRBD1 identical over 10 junction bases. At the junction V is shortened by 8 bases and J by 2 bases; bases outside the gene matches: 8. The germline V gene supplies CDR1 SGHTA and CDR2 FQGNSA. From the cysteine up to the phenylalanine, the CDR3 has a length of 15 residues. Just CDR3 DNA is preserved here, 45 bases in frame from base 1.